A selection of T cell receptor beta chains follows, all from one sample in a study of CD8 T cells in Susac syndrome. Each CDR3 protein is one row after TCRdb ran MiXCR on the immunoSEQ multiplex PCR reads. The table records approximately 160,000 distinct CDR3 sequences, 95% to 97% of them present only once. Sequenced material: CD4+ T cells from PBMCs. These receptor sequences come from a human donor with Susac syndrome. Each CDR3 is given with its conserved first and last residue. Each record gives: J gene, V gene, clone size, D gene, CDR3 DNA, CDR3 protein. A D gene is named only where the DNA matches it firmly. Rows give clone size only sometimes, using once, few, many, or a class for an expanded clone.

TRBJ2-1,TRBV9,NA,NA,TGTGCCAGCAGCCCCCCCGGCAGATTCCTCTCCTACAATGAGCAGTTCTTC,CASSPPGRFLSYNEQFF
TRBJ2-3,TRBV6-2/TRBV6-3,NA,NA,TGTGCCAGCAGTACTAGCTCAGATACGCAGTATTTT,CASSTSSDTQYF
TRBJ1-5,TRBV18,NA,NA,TGTGCCAGCTCACCCTCCTCCTTACAGGGAAATCAGCCCCAGCATTTT,CASSPSSLQGNQPQHF
TRBJ2-1,TRBV20-1,NA,NA,TGCAGTGCCACGGGAACAGGGAAGCAGTTCTTC,CSATGTGKQFF
TRBJ2-5,TRBV29-1,NA,TRBD2,TGCAGCGGCAGCGCCGCGGGAGAAGAGACCCAGTACTTC,CSGSAAGEETQYF
TRBJ2-1,TRBV3-1,NA,TRBD1,TGTGCCAGCAGCCCTAGACAGGGGCTCCGCTACAATGAGCAGTTCTTC,CASSPRQGLRYNEQFF
TRBJ2-1,TRBV12-3/TRBV12-4,NA,NA,TGTGCCAGCAGTTTATGGGGGCTGGGATACAATGAGCAGTTCTTC,CASSLWGLGYNEQFF
TRBJ2-3,TRBV2,NA,TRBD2,TGTGCCAGCAGAGGACTAGCGGGGATCACAGATACGCAGTATTTT,CASRGLAGITDTQYF
TRBJ1-2,TRBV6-2/TRBV6-3,NA,NA,TGTGCCAGCAGTTACGAAGGCAGGGGCCATGGCTACACCTTC,CASSYEGRGHGYTF
TRBJ2-7,TRBV3-1,NA,TRBD1,TGTGCCAGCAGCCGCCAGATCAGGGACAGGGTCTACGAGCAGTACTTC,CASSRQIRDRVYEQYF
TRBJ2-2,TRBV30,NA,TRBD2,TGTGCCTGGAGCACTCTTTGGGCTAGCGGGATTACCGGGGAGCTGTTTTTT,CAWSTLWASGITGELFF
TRBJ1-4,TRBV19,once,TRBD1,TGTGCCAGTAGTCCTACCTCCGGGACAGGGGGTGAAAAACTGTTTTTT,CASSPTSGTGGEKLFF
TRBJ2-2,TRBV29-1,NA,NA,TGCAGCGTTGAAAACACCGGGGAGCTGTTTTTT,CSVENTGELFF
TRBJ1-5,TRBV12-3/TRBV12-4,NA,TRBD1,TGTGCCAGCAGTTTCACAGGGGGCAATCAGCCCCAGCATTTT,CASSFTGGNQPQHF
TRBJ2-1,TRBV5-4,NA,NA,TGTGCCAGCAGCCGTAACCTAGGTGACAATGAGCAGTTCTTC,CASSRNLGDNEQFF
TRBJ2-7,TRBV29-1,NA,TRBD2,TGCAGCGGGACTAGCGGGACCTACGAGCAGTACTTC,CSGTSGTYEQYF
TRBJ1-2,TRBV6-5,NA,NA,TGTGCCAGCAGTAAAGACAGCTATGGCTACACCTTC,CASSKDSYGYTF
TRBJ1-6,TRBV7-2,NA,NA,TGTGCCAGCAGCTTGAGTATGAGGAGCTCCTATAATTCACCCCTCCACTTT,CASSLSMRSSYNSPLHF